Below are 29 T cell receptor beta chains sequenced from a single sample in a study of cytomegalovirus exposure and HLA in healthy donors. PCR employed 60 Vbeta and 13 Jbeta primers. The table came from immunoSEQ multiplex PCR; TCRdb's copy has only in-frame clones and leaves some out. This sample has about 130,000 clones, with 84% found just once. Source material: PBMCs. These receptors all come from a woman aged 18-30 years in good health and CMV-seropositive.

A single count supports this clone. In DNA form, the CDR3 reads TGTGCCAGCAGTGAGTCGCTAGCGGGGGGGCGATCCTCCTACGAGCAGTACTTC. Its translation is CASSESLAGGRSSYEQYF. J is TRBJ2-7 and V is TRBV2; TRBD2 matches at 12 bases. This CDR3 comprises 18 residues. CDR1 and CDR2 from the germline V gene are SNHLY and FYNNEI. V trimming: 3 bases; J trimming: 0 bases; junction bases outside the gene matches: 9.

V is TRBV21-1 and J is TRBJ1-6; TRBD1 was called by the table and not checked on the DNA. TRBV21-1 is given as a pseudogene. The CDR3 length is 16 residues. CDR3 amino acids: CASSKDRSSYNSPLHF. The CDR3 nucleotides read TGTGCCAGCAGCAAGGACAGGAGCTCCTATAATTCACCCCTCCACTTT.

The chain carries TRBV28 and TRBJ1-1; 8 bases fit TRBD1. The ends lost 5 bases at V and 5 bases at J; junction bases unmatched: 7. This CDR3 has 14 residues. Germline V gives CDR1 MDHEN, CDR2 SYDVKM. CDR3: CASSVTGGGTEAFF. The CDR3 bases are TGTGCCAGCAGTGTAACAGGGGGAGGGACTGAAGCTTTCTTT.

V gene TRBV2 combines with J gene TRBJ2-5, with D tentatively TRBD2 (6 bases). Trimming shortened V by 4 bases and J by 5 bases, and 17 bases separated the two germline ends. CDR3 length equals 15 residues. CDR1 SNHLY and CDR2 FYNNEI come from the germline V gene. The CDR3, as DNA: TGTGCCAGCAGTGGTGGCGGGATCGGTGGTGAGACCCAGTACTTC. Residues: CASSGGGIGGETQYF.

The chain uses TRBV4-1 and TRBJ2-2; 14 bases are shared with TRBD2. The germline CDR1 and CDR2 sequences are MGHRA and YSYEKL. V was clipped by 5 bases and J by 5 bases; unmatched bases: 7. The CDR3 loop spans 17 amino acids. The CDR3 region has the DNA TGCGCCAGCAGCTCACGGACTAGCGGGGGGCGGACCGGGGAGCTGTTTTTT. It yields the protein CASSSRTSGGRTGELFF.

This clone turned up a few times. The chain joins TRBV7-6 to TRBJ2-1, with TRBD2 matching 12 bases. V was pared by 0 bases and J by 0 bases, with 9 bases of the junction left unmatched. Germline CDR1 reads SGHVS; CDR2 reads FNYEAQ. The CDR3 runs to 20 residues. In DNA, the CDR3 is TGTGCCAGCAGCTTAGCTTGGACTAGCGGGGACGTGAGCTCCTACAATGAGCAGTTCTTC. Translated, it gives CASSLAWTSGDVSSYNEQFF.

This rearrangement joins TRBV4-1 to TRBJ2-5, with 10 nucleotides matching TRBD2. The J call may be faulty, since TRBJ2-7 better matches the DNA end. Germline CDR1 is MGHRA and CDR2 is YSYEKL. The CDR3 is 15 residues long. The CDR3 DNA reads as TGCGCCAGCAGCCAACCTAGCGGGGGCATTTACGAGCAGTACTTC. Translating it yields CASSQPSGGIYEQYF.

The chain recombines TRBV5-4 with TRBJ1-4, with TRBD1 matching 9 bases. V lost 3 bases, J lost 7 bases, and 4 bases stayed unmatched. Germline CDR1 is SGHNT and CDR2 is YYREEE (reference sequence). CDR3 length equals 14 residues. The CDR3 nucleotides are TGTGCCAGCAGCTCGGACAGGGGAGCTGAAAAACTGTTTTTT. The encoded protein is CASSSDRGAEKLFF.

The chain couples TRBV11-2 to TRBJ2-7; D is unclear. Deletions cut 5 bases from V and 3 bases from J, with 5 bases between. CDR1 is SGHAT and CDR2 is FQNNGV in the germline V gene. The CDR3 sequence is 11 residues long. CDR3 residues: CASSGLYEQYF. As DNA, the CDR3 is TGTGCCAGCAGCGGGCTCTACGAGCAGTACTTC.

The rearrangement links TRBV6-6 to TRBJ2-4; 9 bases agree with TRBD1. V was pared by 4 bases and J by 5 bases, with 3 bases of the junction left unmatched. This CDR3 has 14 residues. From germline, CDR1 is MNHNY and CDR2 SVGAGI (reference sequence). The CDR3 loop is CASSSRTGENIQYF. CDR3 DNA sequence: TGTGCCAGCAGTTCCCGGACAGGGGAAAACATTCAGTACTTC.

J is TRBJ1-3 and V is TRBV18; 7 bases map to TRBD1. Germline CDR1 and CDR2: KGHSH and LQKENI. This CDR3 has 15 amino acids. Trimming took 3 bases from V and 7 from J; bases not matched to a gene: 9. In DNA form, the CDR3 reads TGTGCCAGCTCACCGCAGACAGGGCTTGGGAACACCATATATTTT. It yields the protein CASSPQTGLGNTIYF.

A note on this clone: The identical CDR3 is also encoded by other nucleotide sequences in the sample. The J gene is TRBJ2-7, the V gene TRBV9, with 10 positions matching TRBD1. This CDR3 comprises 15 residues. Germline V gives CDR1 SGDLS, CDR2 YYNGEE. Trimming cost V 0 bases and J 3 bases; bases outside gene matches: 3. The CDR3 sequence is CASSVAGTGDYEQYF. The CDR3 DNA is TGTGCCAGCAGCGTAGCCGGGACAGGGGACTACGAGCAGTACTTC.

The chain is built from TRBV6-5 and TRBJ1-6; D is undetermined. CDR3 length: 13 amino acids. Germline lookup yields CDR1 MNHEY and CDR2 SVGAGI. Between the trimmed V and J ends, which lost 2 bases and 9 bases, there was a span of 8 bases. The CDR3: CASSYSDTSPLHF. The CDR3 region has the DNA TGTGCCAGCAGTTACAGTGACACTTCACCCCTCCACTTT.

The chain couples TRBV5-6 to TRBJ2-5, with D hard to call. V was trimmed by 0 bases and J by 5 bases, leaving 8 bases between them. The CDR3 is 13 residues long. The V gene's germline CDR1 is SGHDT and CDR2 YYEEEE. The CDR3 DNA is TGTGCCAGCAGCTTGGCCGCGTGGGAGACCCAGTACTTC. This gives the protein CASSLAAWETQYF. The full variable domain, completed using reference TRBV5-6 and TRBJ2-5, is DAGVTQSPTHLIKTRGQQVTLRCSPKSGHDTVSWYQQALGQGPQFIFQYYEEEERQRGNFPDRFSGHQFPNYSSELNVNALLLGDSALYLCASSLAAWETQYFGPGTRLLVL.

The chain has TRBV5-6 and TRBJ2-3; TRBD2 matches 7 bases. V lost 4 bases, J lost 5 bases, and 4 bases stayed unmatched. The CDR3 is 13 residues long. Germline loops: CDR1 SGHDT, CDR2 YYEEEE. The CDR3 sequence is CASSVGGIDTQYF. The CDR3 bases are TGTGCCAGCAGCGTGGGAGGGATAGATACGCAGTATTTT.

J is TRBJ2-3 and V is TRBV2; 9 positions match TRBD1. CDR1 and CDR2 from the germline V gene are SNHLY and FYNNEI. The CDR3 covers 16 residues. The V segment lost 5 bases and the J segment 2 bases; nucleotides outside the gene matches: 8. CDR3 DNA sequence: TGTGCCAGCAGTAGACAGGGGGGACAACTCACAGATACGCAGTATTTT. It translates to CASSRQGGQLTDTQYF.

V gene TRBV5-4 combines with J gene TRBJ2-4, with 11 positions matching TRBD1. The CDR3 consists of 15 residues. Germline CDR1 is SGHNT and CDR2 is YYREEE (reference sequence). The trim removed 3 bases at V and 5 bases at J, leaving 4 bases unmatched. The CDR3 nucleotides are TGTGCCAGCAGCTGGGACAGGGGGTCGCAAAACATTCAGTACTTC. This gives the protein CASSWDRGSQNIQYF.

The chain carries TRBV5-1 and TRBJ2-5, with TRBD1 identical over 8 bases. Per germline, CDR1 SGHRS and CDR2 YFSETQ. The CDR3 consists of 15 residues. The V and J ends lost 0 bases and 2 bases, in that order; junction bases with no gene match: 3. CDR3 in DNA: TGCGCCAGCAGCTTGGCCGGGGACAGGCAAGAGACCCAGTACTTC. Its protein is CASSLAGDRQETQYF.

The chain is built from TRBV10-3 and TRBJ1-4; D uncertain. The CDR3 has 17 residues. Trimming removed 6 bases from V and 2 bases from J, with 19 bases in between. The V gene's germline CDR1 is ENHRY and CDR2 SYGVKD. CDR3 nucleotides: TGTGCCATCAGAGAGGACGAGAGCGGTACGACTAATGAAAAACTGTTTTTT. It specifies CAIREDESGTTNEKLFF.

This clone was picked up a small number of times. The rearrangement links TRBV25-1 to TRBJ2-3, with D possibly TRBD2 on 6 matching bases. CDR3 length equals 15 residues. The V end was cut by 4 bases, the J end by 3 bases, with 14 bases between. Germline loops: CDR1 MGHDK, CDR2 SYGVNS. The DNA of the CDR3 is TGTGCCAGCAGTGGGTCCCGGGGGAAGACAGATACGCAGTATTTT. Translating gives CASSGSRGKTDTQYF.

The V and J genes are TRBV7-9 and TRBJ1-1; 7 nucleotides match TRBD1. This CDR3 region has 16 residues. The J segment lost 3 bases and the V segment lost 5 bases, leaving 12 bases of the junction unmatched. CDR1 is SEHNR, CDR2 FQNEAQ, per germline (reference sequence). In DNA form, the CDR3 reads TGTGCCAGCAGCCCGCCTCCAGGGGGTGAGGACACTGAAGCTTTCTTT. Translation gives CASSPPPGGEDTEAFF. Based on the CDR3 plus reference TRBV7-9 and TRBJ1-1, the full variable domain is DTGVSQNPRHKITKRGQNVTFRCDPISEHNRLYWYRQTLGQGPEFLTYFQNEAQLEKSRLLSDRFSAERPKGSFSTLEIQRTEQGDSAMYLCASSPPPGGEDTEAFFGQGTRLTVV.

V gene TRBV7-9 combines with J gene TRBJ2-5; no firm D call. The DNA end favors TRBJ2-7, so the J call may be wrong. CDR3 length: 13 residues. From germline, CDR1 is SEHNR and CDR2 FQNEAQ (reference sequence). The chain's CDR3 is CASSHESHYEQYF. CDR3 sequence (DNA): TGTGCCAGCAGCCATGAATCCCACTACGAGCAGTACTTC.

The chain links TRBV5-6 to TRBJ2-3; a possible D gene is TRBD1 (6 bases). This CDR3 has 16 amino acids. V lost 4 bases and J lost 2, with 17 bases in between. From germline, CDR1 is SGHDT and CDR2 YYEEEE. CDR3 in amino acids: CASSPPDRSFTDTQYF. The CDR3 DNA reads as TGTGCCAGCAGCCCGCCGGACAGAAGTTTCACAGATACGCAGTATTTT.

The CDR3 reads CASSLASRMRDTQYF. The CDR3 coding sequence is TGTGCCAGCAGCTTGGCTAGTAGGATGAGGGATACGCAGTATTTT. The chain joins TRBV5-6 to TRBJ2-3; D remains ambiguous. Trimming removed 0 bases from V and 6 bases from J, with 14 bases in between. Per germline, CDR1 SGHDT and CDR2 YYEEEE. CDR3 length: 15 amino acids.

V and J are TRBV10-2 and TRBJ1-5; D is ambiguous. V was shortened by 4 bases and J by 7 bases, with 11 bases between the two germline ends. Germline CDR1 is WSHSY and CDR2 is SAAADI. The CDR3 has 13 amino acids. The CDR3 nucleotides are TGCGCCAGCAGTGTCGCGGGTAGCCAGCCCCAGCATTTT. Translated: CASSVAGSQPQHF.

The chain has TRBV19 and TRBJ1-1; perhaps TRBD1 as D (6 bases). Germline CDR1 is LNHDA and CDR2 is SQIVND (reference sequence). Trimming removed 4 bases at V and 4 bases at J, with 13 bases between. This CDR3 is built from 14 residues. Written as DNA, the CDR3 is TGTGCCAGTAGTACGACAGGTTACGGCACTGAAGCTTTCTTT. It encodes CASSTTGYGTEAFF.

The chain employs TRBV6-1 and TRBJ1-5; possibly TRBD1 for D (5 bases). In germline, CDR1 is MNHNS, CDR2 SASEGT. This CDR3 has 14 residues. With 4 bases removed from V and 7 bases from J, the gap between germline ends came to 14 bases. The CDR3 loop reads CASSVTDMAQPQHF. CDR3 coding DNA: TGTGCCAGCAGTGTGACGGACATGGCCCAGCCCCAGCATTTT.

The chain carries TRBV6-5 and TRBJ2-5; D perhaps matches TRBD2 (5 bases). Trimming left V 4 bases short and J 5 bases short, with 11 bases between. This CDR3 contains 13 residues. CDR1 is MNHEY and CDR2 is SVGAGI in the germline V gene. The CDR3 protein is CASSLRVAETQYF. CDR3 bases: TGTGCCAGCAGTTTGAGGGTAGCTGAGACCCAGTACTTC.

The chain carries TRBV5-1 and TRBJ2-5; 7 bases fit TRBD2. The J segment lost 4 bases and the V segment lost 3 bases, leaving 9 bases of the junction unmatched. CDR3 length equals 15 residues. Germline values: CDR1 SGHRS, CDR2 YFSETQ. CDR3 DNA: TGCGCCAGCAGCTCTGGGGTGTGGGGGGGAGAGACCCAGTACTTC. As protein: CASSSGVWGGETQYF.